The 27 T cell receptor beta chains below come from one sample, sequenced in a study of T-cell reconstitution after alpha-beta-depleted transplantation in children (dated by TCRdb to about 2016). The receptor library was made with PCR. The sequencer listed for this sample is Illumina HiSeq 2500. TCR libraries were prepared with molecular barcoding, using unique molecular identifiers to normalize TCRbeta repertoire quantification. The public sequencing data were trimmed at Q25 with fastp and processed into clonotypes with MiXCR by TCRdb, which kept only in-frame beta chains. Duplicate CDR3 protein sequences are folded into a single record with the most common DNA and genes. Across this sample there are about a million distinct CDR3 sequences, with about 29% seen only once. The ten largest clones add up to over 25% of the sample. The sample's treatment or condition label, in plain terms: allogeneic hematopoietic cell transplantation with graft depleted of TCRalphabeta T cells and CD19 B cells.

This sample comprised PBMCs, mostly from graft donor cells, obtained 360 days after TCRalphabeta/CD19-depleted stem cell transplant. The receptor set was obtained from a boy under three years old who had a stem cell transplant for SCID, so the T cells may come from the graft donor.

This clonotype was recorded a few times. The chain couples TRBV12-3 or TRBV12-4 to TRBJ2-4; D may correspond to TRBD1 or TRBD2 (5 bases each). V was shortened by 6 bases and J by 2 bases, with 17 bases between the two germline ends. The CDR3 covers 16 residues. CDR3 sequence (DNA): TGTGCCAGCAGCCCTCAGGGAGAAGGGACCAAAAACATTCAGTACTTC. Translation gives CASSPQGEGTKNIQYF.

CDR3 DNA: TGTGCCAGCAGCCAAGGGACAAGGACTCAAAGCTCTGGAAACACCATATATTTT. Its translation is CASSQGTRTQSSGNTIYF. The chain couples TRBV3-1 to TRBJ1-3, with a weak D call TRBD1 (5 bases). Germline V gives CDR1 LGHDT, CDR2 YNNKEL (reference sequence). Trimming removed 1 base from V and 0 bases from J, with 16 bases in between. This CDR3 contains 18 residues.

The CDR3 DNA sequence: TGCAGTGCTAGCAGGACAGGGGGCCGGAACACCATATATTTT. Encoded protein: CSASRTGGRNTIYF. V is TRBV20-1 and J is TRBJ1-3, with 11 bases identical to TRBD1. This CDR3 contains 14 residues. Germline V CDR1 and CDR2: DFQATT, SNEGSKA (reference sequence). The J segment lost 7 bases and the V segment lost 3 bases, leaving 5 bases of the junction unmatched.

This clonotype was found many times. The chain couples TRBV4-1 to TRBJ1-1; TRBD1 matches 8 bases. V dropped 2 bases and J dropped 7; count of bases not matched to a gene: 6. Looked up from germline, CDR1 is MGHRA and CDR2 is YSYEKL. This CDR3 is 14 amino acids long. The CDR3 reads CASSQPRTGGEAFF. The CDR3 DNA sequence: TGCGCCAGCAGCCAACCCCGTACAGGGGGTGAAGCTTTCTTT.

This clonotype was picked up a small number of times. The V gene is TRBV4-1, the J gene TRBJ2-7, with 7 bases aligning to TRBD2. Germline loops: CDR1 MGHRA, CDR2 YSYEKL. This CDR3 comprises 15 residues. V lost 1 base to trimming and J lost 4 bases; unmatched junction nucleotides: 7. The CDR3 nucleotides are TGCGCCAGCAGCCAAGGATGGGACTACGCGTACGAGCAGTACTTC. Protein sequence: CASSQGWDYAYEQYF.

The chain couples TRBV7-9 to TRBJ1-1; D is possibly TRBD1 (5 bases). The ends were cut back, 2 bases at V and 0 bases at J, with 10 bases in the middle. The length of the CDR3 is 15 residues. Germline-derived CDR1 and CDR2 are SEHNR and FQNEAQ (reference sequence). For the CDR3, the DNA is TGTGCCAGCAGCTTACCAGGGTACATGAACACTGAAGCTTTCTTT. It translates to CASSLPGYMNTEAFF.

The table lists this clonotype with a few counts. This chain's CDR3 is CASSLGRLAEFF. CDR3 DNA sequence: TGTGCCAGCAGCTTAGGTCGACTTGCAGAGTTCTTC. This sequence joins TRBV7-9 and TRBJ2-1, with D uncertain. V lost 1 base and J 14 bases, leaving 12 bases between the germline ends. Germline V gene sequence: CDR1 SEHNR, CDR2 FQNEAQ (reference sequence). The CDR3 loop spans 12 amino acids.

The rearrangement uses TRBV4-2 and TRBJ2-2; 11 nucleotides agree with TRBD2. Looked up from germline, CDR1 is LGHNA and CDR2 is YNFKEQ. Losses at the gene ends were 0 bases for V and 3 bases for J; bases not matched to a gene: 3. The CDR3 has 17 residues. CDR3 nucleotides: TGTGCCAGCAGCCAAGAAGCTAGCGGGGGGTACACCGGGGAGCTGTTTTTT. Encoded protein: CASSQEASGGYTGELFF.

This clonotype appeared a few times. This chain links TRBV29-1 with TRBJ2-7; D possibly corresponds to TRBD1 (7 bases). V was cut by 4 bases and J by 3 bases, with 16 bases left in between. Looked up from germline, CDR1 is SQVTM and CDR2 is ANQGSEA. This CDR3 has 14 amino acids. The CDR3 nucleotides are TGCAGCGTTGTGCCAGGGCAGGGGGGCTACGAGCAGTACTTC. Translation gives CSVVPGQGGYEQYF.

This clonotype turned up a few times. V usage is TRBV7-3 and J usage is TRBJ2-3; D gene ambiguous. Trimming pared 3 bases from V and 5 bases from J, leaving 12 bases between. The CDR3 is 14 amino acids. In germline, CDR1 is SGHTA, CDR2 FQGTGA. The CDR3 loop is CASSFEGLGDTQYF. DNA for the CDR3: TGTGCCAGCAGCTTTGAAGGGTTGGGAGATACGCAGTATTTT.

The chain has TRBV7-3 and TRBJ2-3; no clear D gene. Germline values: CDR1 SGHTA, CDR2 FQGTGA. V was shortened by 1 base and J by 4 bases, with 12 bases between the two germline ends. The CDR3 sequence is 15 residues long. The DNA of the CDR3 is TGTGCCAGCAGCTTAATGGGTTGGAGTGCAGATACGCAGTATTTT. It translates to CASSLMGWSADTQYF.

This clonotype turned up a few times. This CDR3 reads CAISEGRGGTDTQYF. In nucleotides, the CDR3 is TGTGCCATCAGTGAGGGGCGGGGCGGTACAGATACGCAGTATTTT. This chain joins TRBV10-3 and TRBJ2-3; possible D gene TRBD2, 6 bases. The CDR3 has 15 residues. The V gene's germline CDR1 is ENHRY and CDR2 SYGVKD. V shed 2 bases and J shed 3 bases, with 12 bases lying between them.

The rearrangement joins TRBV3-1 to TRBJ2-5; the match to TRBD2 covers 8 bases. In germline, CDR1 is LGHDT, CDR2 YNNKEL (reference sequence). The V gene end was trimmed by 1 base and the J gene end by 2 bases; junction bases not matched to a gene: 9. This CDR3 contains 17 residues. CDR3 DNA sequence: TGTGCCAGCAGCCAAGTAGTGCGTAGCGGGAAGCAAGAGACCCAGTACTTC. Residues: CASSQVVRSGKQETQYF.

This clonotype appeared many times. This sequence joins TRBV4-3 and TRBJ2-1; D may be TRBD1 (6 bases). The ends were cut back, 1 base at V and 9 bases at J, with 16 bases in the middle. There are 15 residues in the CDR3. CDR1 LGHNA and CDR2 YSLEER come from the germline V gene. CDR3 bases: TGCGCCAGCAGCCAAGTAAGGGGGAGCTGGGGTGAGCAGTTCTTC. It specifies CASSQVRGSWGEQFF.

This clonotype has only a few counts. The chain carries TRBV2 and TRBJ1-2; 7 bases align to TRBD1. Looked up from germline, CDR1 is SNHLY and CDR2 is FYNNEI. J was trimmed by 8 bases and V by 7 bases; bases with no gene match: 10. This CDR3 spans 13 amino acids. The CDR3 region is CASMDRRFGGYTF. The DNA for the CDR3 is TGTGCCAGCATGGACAGGAGGTTCGGGGGCTACACCTTC.

This clonotype turned up a few times. The chain is built from TRBV7-2 and TRBJ2-2; D may be TRBD1 or TRBD2 (5 bases each). V was pared by 4 bases and J by 4 bases, with 7 bases between. Germline V CDR1 and CDR2: SGHTA, FQGNSA. CDR3 length: 13 amino acids. CDR3 protein: CASSWDGTGELFF. The CDR3 DNA reads as TGTGCCAGCAGCTGGGACGGCACCGGGGAGCTGTTTTTT.

V usage is TRBV20-1 and J usage is TRBJ1-1; D call uncertain. This CDR3 has 13 residues. Germline V gives CDR1 DFQATT, CDR2 SNEGSKA (reference sequence). V lost 1 base, J lost 0 bases, and 6 bases lay in between. The CDR3, as DNA: TGCAGTGCTAGAGTCTACTTGAACACTGAAGCTTTCTTT. It translates to CSARVYLNTEAFF.

The CDR3 DNA reads as TGTGCCAGCAGCCAAGGGATCATGGGATACAATGAGCAGTTCTTC. Amino acid sequence: CASSQGIMGYNEQFF. The chain has TRBV4-2 and TRBJ2-1; D remains unclear. The CDR3 is made up of 15 amino acids. Deletions cut 1 base from V and 4 bases from J, with 11 bases between. Per germline, CDR1 LGHNA and CDR2 YNFKEQ.

The V and J genes are TRBV7-2 and TRBJ2-5, with D perhaps TRBD2 (5 bases). The CDR3 has 16 amino acids. Germline CDR1 reads SGHTA; CDR2 reads FQGNSA. The V end lost 5 bases, the J end lost 5 bases, and 21 bases lay between the germline ends. CDR3 sequence (DNA): TGTGCCAGCAGCCCCCAAGGACGGATTTTAGCGGAGACCCAGTACTTC. Encoded protein: CASSPQGRILAETQYF. Full variable domain (missing parts from reference TRBV7-2 and TRBJ2-5): GAGVSQSPSNKVTEKGKDVELRCDPISGHTALYWYRQSLGQGLEFLIYFQGNSAPDKSGLPSDRFSAERTGGSVSTLTIQRTQQEDSAVYLCASSPQGRILAETQYFGPGTRLLVL.

This clonotype occurred once. This chain joins TRBV2 and TRBJ2-3; TRBD1 might be the D (7 bases). Trimming shortened V by 2 bases and J by 6 bases, and 36 bases separated the two germline ends. This CDR3 is built from 22 residues. CDR1 SNHLY and CDR2 FYNNEI come from the germline V gene. The CDR3 is CASSERDSRVASLASDGDTQYF. The CDR3 coding sequence is TGTGCCAGCAGTGAAAGGGACAGTCGTGTCGCGTCTTTGGCTAGCGACGGGGATACGCAGTATTTT.

This chain links TRBV11-2 with TRBJ2-3; D is unclear. V lost 2 bases and J lost 0, with 15 bases in between. The CDR3 totals 17 residues. CDR1 and CDR2 (germline): SGHAT, FQNNGV. Here the CDR3 reads CASSLPPRRSSTDTQYF. CDR3 coding DNA: TGTGCCAGCAGCTTACCCCCGCGACGATCTAGCACAGATACGCAGTATTTT.

The rearrangement uses TRBV9 and TRBJ2-2; 7 bases are shared with TRBD1. The trim removed 0 bases at V and 5 bases at J, leaving 4 bases unmatched. The length of the CDR3 is 15 residues. The V gene's germline CDR1 is SGDLS and CDR2 YYNGEE. For the CDR3, the DNA is TGTGCCAGCAGCGTAGGAGGGGGCAGGACCGGGGAGCTGTTTTTT. Translated: CASSVGGGRTGELFF.

In this sample, this clonotype turned up once. This chain links TRBV7-2 with TRBJ2-7, with D perhaps given as TRBD1 or TRBD2 (5 bases each). The CDR3 runs 14 residues. V was shortened by 1 base and J by 6 bases, with 13 bases between the two germline ends. CDR1 SGHTA and CDR2 FQGNSA come from the germline V gene. For the CDR3, the DNA is TGTGCCAGCAGCTTAGGGGGGTACTGGGGCGAGCAGTACTTC. It specifies CASSLGGYWGEQYF.

The chain recombines TRBV12-3 or TRBV12-4 with TRBJ2-7; D is ambiguous. The CDR3 loop spans 14 amino acids. Between the trimmed V and J ends, which lost 1 base and 3 bases, there was a span of 10 bases. CDR3 protein: CASSLGVGVYEQYF. CDR3 nucleotide sequence: TGTGCCAGCAGTTTAGGGGTCGGAGTCTACGAGCAGTACTTC.

This clonotype was observed a few times. The V call is TRBV15, the J call TRBJ2-7; TRBD1 matches 7 bases. In germline, CDR1 is LNHNV, CDR2 YYDKDF (reference sequence). V trimming: 0 bases; J trimming: 4 bases; junction bases outside the gene matches: 6. The CDR3 is made up of 15 amino acids. The CDR3 sequence: CATSRDPGQNYEQYF. As DNA, the CDR3 is TGTGCCACCAGCAGAGATCCGGGACAGAATTACGAGCAGTACTTC.

This chain links TRBV7-6 with TRBJ2-3; 12 bases fit TRBD2. The CDR3 consists of 17 residues. V dropped 1 base and J dropped 6; count of bases not matched to a gene: 8. Germline V gives CDR1 SGHVS, CDR2 FNYEAQ. The CDR3: CASSLGLSSGGADTQYF. CDR3 nucleotides: TGTGCCAGCAGCTTAGGCCTATCTAGCGGGGGGGCCGATACGCAGTATTTT.

The rearrangement uses TRBV4-2 and TRBJ2-7; a weak D match, TRBD1 (6 bases). The CDR3 sequence is 16 residues long. The ends were cut back, 0 bases at V and 0 bases at J, with 12 bases in the middle. CDR1 is LGHNA and CDR2 is YNFKEQ in the germline V gene. The DNA of the CDR3 is TGTGCCAGCAGCCAAGAACAGGGCCTCAGCTCCTACGAGCAGTACTTC. Its translation: CASSQEQGLSSYEQYF.